These T cell receptor beta chains were read from a single sample in a study of blood T cell repertoires in COVID-19. The data were produced by immunoSEQ multiplex PCR, yet TCRdb's version contains in-frame clones alone and is incomplete. Among a few hundred thousand clones, around 83% were seen once, and the ten largest hold around 8.9%. The specimen was peripheral blood. Every receptor here comes from an elderly man with acute or convalescent COVID-19. Each CDR3 is given with its conserved first and last residue. Fields, in order: J gene, D gene, clone size, CDR3 length, V gene, CDR3 protein, CDR3 DNA. The D gene is left open where the match is weak. Clone size is given for some rows only: seen once, a few or many times, or a class if the clone is expanded.

J: TRBJ2-7
D: NA
size: NA
length: 13
V: TRBV7-2
CDR3: CASSSATNYEQYF
DNA: TGTGCCAGCAGCTCAGCCACTAACTACGAGCAGTACTTC

J: TRBJ1-5
D: NA
size: NA
length: 15
V: TRBV19
CDR3: CASKSGQYSNQPQHF
DNA: TGTGCCAGTAAATCGGGACAATATAGCAATCAGCCCCAGCATTTT

J: TRBJ2-7
D: TRBD1
size: NA
length: 13
V: TRBV27
CDR3: CASSTGGKYEQYF
DNA: TGTGCCAGCAGCACAGGGGGCAAGTACGAGCAGTACTTC

J: TRBJ2-7
D: NA
size: NA
length: 14
V: TRBV4-2
CDR3: CASSPAGATYEQYF
DNA: TGTGCCAGCAGCCCGGCAGGGGCTACGTACGAGCAGTACTTC

J: TRBJ2-3
D: TRBD2
size: NA
length: 15
V: TRBV3-1/TRBV3-2
CDR3: CASSPLGLVTDTQYF
DNA: TGTGCCAGCAGCCCCCTCGGACTAGTTACAGATACGCAGTATTTT

J: TRBJ1-4
D: TRBD1
size: NA
length: 13
V: TRBV18
CDR3: CASSGQFNEKLFF
DNA: TGTGCCAGCTCGGGACAGTTTAATGAAAAACTGTTTTTT

J: TRBJ2-3
D: TRBD2
size: NA
length: 18
V: TRBV5-1
CDR3: CASTPSRTSGISTDTQYF
DNA: TGCGCCAGTACGCCCTCCAGGACTAGCGGAATAAGCACAGATACGCAGTATTTT

J: TRBJ1-5
D: NA
size: NA
length: 17
V: TRBV27
CDR3: CASSLRQSSRSNQPQHF
DNA: TGTGCCAGCAGTTTGCGGCAGAGCTCGCGGAGCAATCAGCCCCAGCATTTT

J: TRBJ2-1
D: TRBD2
size: NA
length: 16
V: TRBV9
CDR3: CASSVVITSGSDEQFF
DNA: TGTGCCAGCAGCGTAGTTATAACTAGCGGGAGCGATGAGCAGTTCTTC

J: TRBJ2-2
D: TRBD2
size: NA
length: 19
V: TRBV5-6
CDR3: CASSVPGLAGDRDTGELFF
DNA: TGTGCCAGCAGCGTACCGGGACTAGCGGGAGATCGGGACACCGGGGAGCTGTTTTTT

J: TRBJ1-6
D: NA
size: few
length: 17
V: TRBV18
CDR3: CASSPPRWSSYNSPLHF
DNA: TGTGCCAGCTCACCACCACGCTGGAGCTCCTATAATTCACCCCTCCACTTT

J: TRBJ1-1
D: NA
size: NA
length: 15
V: TRBV2
CDR3: CASSEEGGRGTEAFF
DNA: TGTGCCAGCAGTGAAGAGGGAGGGAGAGGCACTGAAGCTTTCTTT

J: TRBJ1-6
D: NA
size: NA
length: 12
V: TRBV7-9
CDR3: CASSLKDLPLHF
DNA: TGTGCCAGCAGCTTAAAGGACTTGCCCCTCCACTTT

J: TRBJ1-1
D: NA
size: NA
length: 16
V: TRBV19
CDR3: CASSIGGGTGRTEAFF
DNA: TGCGCCAGTAGTATTGGGGGGGGAACAGGGCGGACTGAAGCTTTCTTT

J: TRBJ2-7
D: NA
size: NA
length: 16
V: TRBV14
CDR3: CASSQDWLANIYEQYF
DNA: TGTGCCAGCAGCCAAGATTGGCTAGCGAACATCTACGAGCAGTACTTC

J: TRBJ1-2
D: NA
size: NA
length: 11
V: TRBV20-1
CDR3: CSATIDYGYTF
DNA: TGCAGTGCTACTATAGACTATGGCTACACCTTC

J: TRBJ2-5
D: NA
size: NA
length: 19
V: TRBV19
CDR3: CASSQGGHPGRGRGETQYF
DNA: TGTGCCAGTAGCCAAGGGGGACATCCGGGAAGGGGAAGAGGAGAGACCCAGTACTTC

J: TRBJ1-1
D: NA
size: NA
length: 13
V: TRBV6-5
CDR3: CASSLTVNTEAFF
DNA: TGTGCCAGCAGTTTGACAGTGAACACTGAAGCTTTCTTT

J: TRBJ1-3
D: NA
size: once
length: 16
V: TRBV6-1
CDR3: CASTDRQVYSGNTIYF
DNA: TGTGCCAGCACTGATCGACAGGTATACTCTGGAAACACCATATATTTT

J: TRBJ2-1
D: TRBD2
size: NA
length: 16
V: TRBV18
CDR3: CASSPSSGRAHNEQFF
DNA: TGTGCCAGCTCACCTTCAAGCGGGAGGGCCCACAATGAGCAGTTCTTC

J: TRBJ2-7
D: NA
size: NA
length: 13
V: TRBV12-3/TRBV12-4
CDR3: CASSLAGAKEQYF
DNA: TGTGCCAGCAGTTTAGCGGGGGCAAAGGAGCAGTACTTC

J: TRBJ2-3
D: TRBD2
size: few
length: 17
V: TRBV18
CDR3: CASSPTLAGGPTDTQYF
DNA: TGTGCCAGCTCACCTACCCTAGCGGGGGGGCCCACAGATACGCAGTATTTT

J: TRBJ2-2
D: TRBD2
size: NA
length: 19
V: TRBV3-1/TRBV3-2
CDR3: CASSQDRPLASGGAGELFF
DNA: TGTGCCAGCAGCCAAGATCGACCGTTGGCCAGCGGGGGGGCCGGGGAGCTGTTTTTT

J: TRBJ1-1
D: NA
size: NA
length: 13
V: TRBV5-1
CDR3: CASSLASTGEAFF
DNA: TGCGCCAGCAGCTTGGCCTCTACGGGGGAAGCTTTCTTT

J: TRBJ1-3
D: NA
size: NA
length: 15
V: TRBV3-1/TRBV3-2
CDR3: CASSQVFTAGNTIYF
DNA: TGTGCCAGCAGCCAAGTTTTTACAGCAGGAAACACCATATATTTT

J: TRBJ1-2
D: TRBD1
size: NA
length: 16
V: TRBV24-1
CDR3: CATSDTPGTGEDGYTF
DNA: TGTGCCACCAGTGATACCCCCGGGACAGGGGAGGATGGCTACACCTTC

J: TRBJ1-5
D: NA
size: once
length: 15
V: TRBV5-1
CDR3: CASSLEGAKGQPQHF
DNA: TGCGCCAGCAGCTTGGAAGGGGCAAAGGGTCAGCCCCAGCATTTT

J: TRBJ1-4
D: TRBD1
size: NA
length: 20
V: TRBV5-1
CDR3: CASSLAPGTASIRTNEKLFF
DNA: TGCGCCAGCAGCTTGGCCCCCGGGACAGCCAGCATTAGAACTAATGAAAAACTGTTTTTT